The 29 T cell receptor beta chains below all came from one sample that was sequenced in a study of response to subunit inactivated influenza vaccine. In TCRdb, the RT-PCR reads were re-called with MiXCR into one record per CDR3 protein. The top ten hold approximately 2% of the sample, which has roughly 500,000 distinct CDR3 sequences, about 25% seen once. The sequences come from CD4+ T cells sorted from PBMCs, collected 4 to 6 days after vaccination. These receptors originate from a middle-aged man who received an inactivated influenza vaccine.

This clonotype was seen a handful of times. V is TRBV7-9 and J is TRBJ2-5, with TRBD1 matching 9 bases. This CDR3 has 15 amino acids. CDR1 is SEHNR and CDR2 is FQNEAQ in the germline V gene (reference sequence). With V trimmed by 1 base and J by 5 bases, 5 bases remained unmatched. CDR3 in amino acids: CASSLGDRELETQYF. CDR3 coding DNA: TGTGCCAGCAGCTTAGGGGACAGGGAGTTGGAGACCCAGTACTTC.

This clonotype was detected only a few times. V and J are TRBV27 and TRBJ2-7, with TRBD1 matching 7 bases. The germline gives CDR1 MNHEY, CDR2 SMNVEV (reference sequence). The V gene end was trimmed by 2 bases and the J gene end by 2 bases; junction bases not matched to a gene: 3. The CDR3 is 14 amino acids. The CDR3 DNA reads as TGTGCCAGCAGTTTAAACAGGGGAACCTACGAGCAGTACTTC. Its translation is CASSLNRGTYEQYF.

This clonotype has more than one count but fewer than ten. The CDR3 DNA follows: TGTGCCAGCAGCCCTTCCACGGCGGGCAGCCGGGAGCTGTTTTTT. It codes for CASSPSTAGSRELFF. The rearrangement uses TRBV6-4 and TRBJ2-2; TRBD2 is a possible D gene (5 bases). The CDR3 extends over 15 amino acids. Trimming stripped 6 bases from V and 9 bases from J, with 20 bases between. CDR1 and CDR2 from the germline V gene are MRHNA and SNTAGT.

This clonotype came up a few times. The J gene is TRBJ2-3, the V gene TRBV7-6; TRBD2 matches at 10 bases. The germline CDR1 and CDR2 sequences are SGHVS and FNYEAQ. CDR3 length: 15 residues. The V segment lost 5 bases and the J segment 4 bases; nucleotides outside the gene matches: 6. This chain's CDR3 is CASSTQAGGPDTQYF. For the CDR3, the DNA is TGTGCCAGCAGCACCCAAGCGGGGGGGCCAGATACGCAGTATTTT.

The chain links TRBV6-2 or TRBV6-3 to TRBJ2-1; 8 nucleotides align to TRBD1. The CDR3 is 14 residues long. CDR1 is MNHEY, CDR2 SVGEGT, per germline. The trim removed 7 bases at V and 8 bases at J, leaving 10 bases unmatched. The CDR3 sequence: CASTWTGNTDEQFF. The CDR3 DNA follows: TGTGCCAGCACCTGGACAGGGAATACGGATGAGCAGTTCTTC.

This clonotype has more than one count but fewer than ten. The chain combines TRBV7-9 with TRBJ2-7; 7 bases agree with TRBD1. This CDR3 has 17 residues. With 3 bases clipped from V and 0 bases from J, the junction kept 11 bases outside the gene matches. Germline V gene sequence: CDR1 SEHNR, CDR2 FQNEAQ (reference sequence). The CDR3, as DNA: TGTGCCAGCAGCTTTCAATCGGGACAGAGATCCTCCTACGAGCAGTACTTC. Amino acids: CASSFQSGQRSSYEQYF.

This rearrangement joins TRBV12-3 or TRBV12-4 to TRBJ2-7; tentatively, D is TRBD1 (6 bases). Between the trimmed V and J ends, which lost 4 bases and 3 bases, there was a span of 13 bases. This CDR3 is built from 14 residues. CDR3: CASSSAGQNYEQYF. The CDR3 DNA sequence: TGTGCCAGCAGTTCCGCTGGACAGAACTACGAGCAGTACTTC.

The chain couples TRBV27 to TRBJ2-2, with a weak D call TRBD1 (5 bases). V was trimmed by 3 bases and J by 3 bases, leaving 8 bases between them. The CDR3 runs to 14 residues. The germline gives CDR1 MNHEY, CDR2 SMNVEV (reference sequence). CDR3 nucleotide sequence: TGTGCCAGCAGTTTTTTAGGGGACACCGGGGAGCTGTTTTTT. Residues: CASSFLGDTGELFF.

This clonotype was found a few times. The V call is TRBV20-1, the J call TRBJ2-7; D is unclear. CDR3 length: 12 amino acids. The ends were cut back, 0 bases at V and 6 bases at J, with 9 bases in the middle. Germline loops: CDR1 DFQATT, CDR2 SNEGSKA (reference sequence). DNA of the CDR3: TGCAGTGCTAGAGACCCTTTTAGCGAGCAGTACTTC. Its translation is CSARDPFSEQYF.

J is TRBJ2-7 and V is TRBV20-1; 11 bases align to TRBD2. Germline trimming cut 3 bases from V and 2 bases from J; bases unmatched to any gene: 12. This CDR3 comprises 17 residues. Germline CDR1 reads DFQATT; CDR2 reads SNEGSKA (reference sequence). The CDR3 DNA sequence: TGCAGTGCTAGTGCGTCCACGACTAGCGGGACAACCTACGAGCAGTACTTC. Protein: CSASASTTSGTTYEQYF.

A few counts support this clonotype. V is TRBV12-5 and J is TRBJ2-1; 7 bases agree with TRBD1. CDR3 length: 17 residues. CDR1 is LGHNT, CDR2 FRNRAP, per germline. The V segment lost 6 bases and the J segment 0 bases; nucleotides outside the gene matches: 11. CDR3 amino acids: CASGQGVWRSSYNEQFF. The CDR3 DNA reads TGTGCTAGTGGCCAGGGGGTGTGGAGGAGCTCCTACAATGAGCAGTTCTTC.

This clonotype showed up just once. J is TRBJ2-1 and V is TRBV5-4; D may correspond to TRBD1 or TRBD2 (5 bases each). From germline, CDR1 is SGHNT and CDR2 YYREEE (reference sequence). This CDR3 spans 13 amino acids. V was pared by 0 bases and J by 6 bases, with 7 bases between. The CDR3 nucleotides read TGTGCCAGCAGCTTGGTAGGGACCAATGAGCAGTTCTTC. Translated, it gives CASSLVGTNEQFF.

The table lists this clonotype with a few counts. The chain is built from TRBV4-3 and TRBJ2-1; TRBD2 aligns across 9 bases. CDR1 and CDR2 from the germline V gene are LGHNA and YSLEER. After removal of 1 base from V and 6 bases from J, the junction contained 7 bases not matched to a gene. The CDR3 loop spans 16 amino acids. The CDR3, as DNA: TGCGCCAGCAGCCAAGTCACTAGCGGGTTTATCAATGAGCAGTTCTTC. Protein sequence: CASSQVTSGFINEQFF.

This clonotype was counted only a few times. V and J are TRBV7-2 and TRBJ2-3, with D perhaps matching TRBD2 (5 bases). Per the germline V gene, CDR1 is SGHTA and CDR2 is FQGNSA. This CDR3 has 16 residues. V was pared by 2 bases and J by 8 bases, with 20 bases between. The CDR3 sequence is CASSLPVGLRKSTQYF. DNA of the CDR3: TGTGCCAGCAGCTTACCCGTTGGACTCAGGAAAAGTACGCAGTATTTT.

The J gene is TRBJ2-3, the V gene TRBV27, with 15 positions matching TRBD2. Germline CDR1 MNHEY, CDR2 SMNVEV (reference sequence). CDR3 size: 20 residues. Unmatched junction bases numbered 15, after V lost 7 bases and J lost 1 base. The CDR3 coding sequence is TGTGCCAGCACCCATCGGCCGGGACTAGCGGGGGGACGGGGCACAGATACGCAGTATTTT. It yields the protein CASTHRPGLAGGRGTDTQYF.

In its sample, this clonotype was seen a few times. This sequence joins TRBV7-9 and TRBJ2-7; TRBD2 agrees at 9 bases. The junction had 6 bases not matched to a gene; V was cut back by 7 bases and J by 2 bases. Germline V gene lookup returns CDR1 SEHNR and CDR2 FQNEAQ (reference sequence). This CDR3 region has 14 residues. Written as DNA, the CDR3 is TGTGCCAGCAATGCCGGCGGGGGGGCCTACGAGCAGTACTTC. Amino acid sequence: CASNAGGGAYEQYF.

This sequence joins TRBV7-9 and TRBJ1-3, with 7 bases fitting TRBD1. Germline values: CDR1 SEHNR, CDR2 FQNEAQ (reference sequence). J lost 0 bases, V lost 5 bases, and 10 bases had no gene match. The CDR3 spans 17 residues. The CDR3 region is CASSRLRGESSGNTIYF. CDR3 coding DNA: TGTGCCAGCAGCCGCCTCAGGGGGGAAAGCTCTGGAAACACCATATATTTT.

This clonotype showed up just a few times. This chain joins TRBV4-3 and TRBJ1-1; no reliable D call. Germline CDR1 is LGHNA and CDR2 is YSLEER. Deletions cut 0 bases from V and 2 bases from J, with 10 bases between. The CDR3 is 15 residues long. The DNA of the CDR3 is TGCGCCAGCAGCCAAGACCCGACACTCAACACTGAAGCTTTCTTT. This codes for CASSQDPTLNTEAFF.

This clonotype appeared a few times. V usage is TRBV29-1 and J usage is TRBJ2-2; D ambiguous. V lost 5 bases and J lost 6, with 4 bases in between. CDR1 SQVTM and CDR2 ANQGSEA come from the germline V gene. This CDR3 is 10 amino acids long. In DNA form, the CDR3 reads TGCAGCGTTTTGGCCGGGGAGCTGTTTTTT. Amino acid sequence: CSVLAGELFF.

This clonotype was counted ten times or more. The gene calls are TRBV3-1 and TRBJ1-2, with D tentatively TRBD1 (6 bases). The germline V gene has CDR1 LGHDT and CDR2 YNNKEL (reference sequence). This CDR3 has 16 residues. Trimming pared 1 base from V and 1 base from J, leaving 13 bases between. CDR3 coding DNA: TGTGCCAGCAGCCAAGCGGGGAGACAGGTTAACTATGGCTACACCTTC. Amino acid sequence: CASSQAGRQVNYGYTF.

This clonotype was counted a few times. The chain is built from TRBV5-1 and TRBJ1-4, with TRBD1 matching 8 bases. The V and J ends lost 5 bases and 4 bases, in that order; junction bases with no gene match: 4. The CDR3 runs to 14 residues. CDR1 is SGHRS, CDR2 YFSETQ, per germline. The CDR3 coding sequence is TGCGCCAGCAGACTCGACAGGGGTAATGAAAAACTGTTTTTT. Protein: CASRLDRGNEKLFF.

Only a few counts were recorded for this clonotype. The chain carries TRBV7-2 and TRBJ1-1; TRBD1 might be the D (5 bases). V shed 5 bases and J shed 1 base, with 11 bases lying between them. CDR1 SGHTA and CDR2 FQGNSA come from the germline V gene. The CDR3 covers 14 residues. DNA for the CDR3: TGTGCCAGCAGCCTAGGGGTGACGAACACTGAAGCTTTCTTT. As protein: CASSLGVTNTEAFF.

The sample holds many counts of this clonotype. The chain couples TRBV7-9 to TRBJ2-1; D uncertain. CDR1 SEHNR and CDR2 FQNEAQ come from the germline V gene (reference sequence). This CDR3 is 15 amino acids long. Trimming removed 3 bases from V and 7 bases from J, with 16 bases in between. CDR3 sequence reads: CASSFGRLMRNEQFF. The CDR3 coding sequence is TGTGCCAGCAGCTTTGGACGGCTAATGAGGAATGAGCAGTTCTTC.

This clonotype was seen a few times. The chain links TRBV7-8 to TRBJ2-7, with 8 bases matching TRBD1. The CDR3 runs 14 residues. Germline lookup yields CDR1 SGHVS and CDR2 FQNEAQ. V lost 5 bases, J lost 3 bases, and 6 bases stayed unmatched. DNA of the CDR3: TGTGCCAGCAGCGCACAGGGGGTAGGCTACGAGCAGTACTTC. This encodes CASSAQGVGYEQYF.

The rearrangement uses TRBV4-2 and TRBJ2-1; D gene uncertain. The CDR3 runs 12 residues. Trimming took 1 base from V and 12 from J, leaving 10 bases between them. CDR1 is LGHNA and CDR2 is YNFKEQ in the germline V gene. CDR3 coding DNA: TGTGCCAGCAGCCAAGGATTGCTCAGGCAGTTCTTC. Translating gives CASSQGLLRQFF.

This clonotype was seen a handful of times. The genes are TRBV27 and TRBJ2-7; D gene ambiguous. This CDR3 region has 14 residues. V lost 2 bases and J 2 bases, leaving 10 bases between the germline ends. Germline-derived CDR1 and CDR2 are MNHEY and SMNVEV (reference sequence). CDR3 residues: CASSLTPATYEQYF. The CDR3 DNA sequence: TGTGCCAGCAGTTTAACCCCGGCCACCTACGAGCAGTACTTC.

The chain recombines TRBV10-3 with TRBJ2-3, with 7 bases matching TRBD2. Germline CDR1 and CDR2: ENHRY and SYGVKD. The CDR3 has 13 residues. J lost 0 bases, V lost 8 bases, and 2 bases had no gene match. CDR3 in amino acids: CAIRGVSTDTQYF. For the CDR3, the DNA is TGTGCCATCCGGGGGGTTAGCACAGATACGCAGTATTTT.

The rearrangement links TRBV12-3 or TRBV12-4 to TRBJ2-3; 8 bases line up with TRBD2. Trimming at V came to 8 bases and at J to 0 bases, leaving 4 bases not matched to a gene. The CDR3 has 14 amino acids. The CDR3 DNA reads as TGTGCCAGCGTCCAGCGGGGGAGCACAGATACGCAGTATTTT. It encodes CASVQRGSTDTQYF.

The V and J genes are TRBV7-2 and TRBJ1-2; no reliable D call. The germline V gene has CDR1 SGHTA and CDR2 FQGNSA. Trimming took 3 bases from V and 4 from J, leaving 9 bases between them. This CDR3 is built from 13 residues. Here the CDR3 reads CASSFDVGYGYTF. In DNA, the CDR3 is TGTGCCAGCAGCTTCGATGTAGGCTATGGCTACACCTTC.